The TCR beta chain under discussion was sequenced for a study of shared clonotypes between healthy human individuals. This clone was picked up a small number of times. Its antigen is currently unknown. General study findings and limits: Richness estimates generally favored naive over memory subsets.

The protocol was immunoSEQ multiplex PCR, while the TCRdb copy is restricted to in-frame clones and leaves out a portion. This table has over a million clones, around 82% appearing once. The sequenced sample consisted of memory CD4+ T cells from PBMCs. Indicated subset: CD45RA-negative fraction. This receptor was identified in a man aged 18 to 30 in good health. Some clones in this sample may be carry-over from other donors' samples.

The CDR3 loop reads CASSPNRGAPQHF. CDR3 DNA sequence: TGTGCCAGCAGCCCAAACAGGGGAGCACCCCAGCATTTT. The chain employs TRBV11-2 and TRBJ1-5, with 7 positions matching TRBD1. This CDR3 region has 13 residues. The germline gives CDR1 SGHAT, CDR2 FQNNGV. Losses at the gene ends were 5 bases for V and 10 bases for J; bases not matched to a gene: 8.